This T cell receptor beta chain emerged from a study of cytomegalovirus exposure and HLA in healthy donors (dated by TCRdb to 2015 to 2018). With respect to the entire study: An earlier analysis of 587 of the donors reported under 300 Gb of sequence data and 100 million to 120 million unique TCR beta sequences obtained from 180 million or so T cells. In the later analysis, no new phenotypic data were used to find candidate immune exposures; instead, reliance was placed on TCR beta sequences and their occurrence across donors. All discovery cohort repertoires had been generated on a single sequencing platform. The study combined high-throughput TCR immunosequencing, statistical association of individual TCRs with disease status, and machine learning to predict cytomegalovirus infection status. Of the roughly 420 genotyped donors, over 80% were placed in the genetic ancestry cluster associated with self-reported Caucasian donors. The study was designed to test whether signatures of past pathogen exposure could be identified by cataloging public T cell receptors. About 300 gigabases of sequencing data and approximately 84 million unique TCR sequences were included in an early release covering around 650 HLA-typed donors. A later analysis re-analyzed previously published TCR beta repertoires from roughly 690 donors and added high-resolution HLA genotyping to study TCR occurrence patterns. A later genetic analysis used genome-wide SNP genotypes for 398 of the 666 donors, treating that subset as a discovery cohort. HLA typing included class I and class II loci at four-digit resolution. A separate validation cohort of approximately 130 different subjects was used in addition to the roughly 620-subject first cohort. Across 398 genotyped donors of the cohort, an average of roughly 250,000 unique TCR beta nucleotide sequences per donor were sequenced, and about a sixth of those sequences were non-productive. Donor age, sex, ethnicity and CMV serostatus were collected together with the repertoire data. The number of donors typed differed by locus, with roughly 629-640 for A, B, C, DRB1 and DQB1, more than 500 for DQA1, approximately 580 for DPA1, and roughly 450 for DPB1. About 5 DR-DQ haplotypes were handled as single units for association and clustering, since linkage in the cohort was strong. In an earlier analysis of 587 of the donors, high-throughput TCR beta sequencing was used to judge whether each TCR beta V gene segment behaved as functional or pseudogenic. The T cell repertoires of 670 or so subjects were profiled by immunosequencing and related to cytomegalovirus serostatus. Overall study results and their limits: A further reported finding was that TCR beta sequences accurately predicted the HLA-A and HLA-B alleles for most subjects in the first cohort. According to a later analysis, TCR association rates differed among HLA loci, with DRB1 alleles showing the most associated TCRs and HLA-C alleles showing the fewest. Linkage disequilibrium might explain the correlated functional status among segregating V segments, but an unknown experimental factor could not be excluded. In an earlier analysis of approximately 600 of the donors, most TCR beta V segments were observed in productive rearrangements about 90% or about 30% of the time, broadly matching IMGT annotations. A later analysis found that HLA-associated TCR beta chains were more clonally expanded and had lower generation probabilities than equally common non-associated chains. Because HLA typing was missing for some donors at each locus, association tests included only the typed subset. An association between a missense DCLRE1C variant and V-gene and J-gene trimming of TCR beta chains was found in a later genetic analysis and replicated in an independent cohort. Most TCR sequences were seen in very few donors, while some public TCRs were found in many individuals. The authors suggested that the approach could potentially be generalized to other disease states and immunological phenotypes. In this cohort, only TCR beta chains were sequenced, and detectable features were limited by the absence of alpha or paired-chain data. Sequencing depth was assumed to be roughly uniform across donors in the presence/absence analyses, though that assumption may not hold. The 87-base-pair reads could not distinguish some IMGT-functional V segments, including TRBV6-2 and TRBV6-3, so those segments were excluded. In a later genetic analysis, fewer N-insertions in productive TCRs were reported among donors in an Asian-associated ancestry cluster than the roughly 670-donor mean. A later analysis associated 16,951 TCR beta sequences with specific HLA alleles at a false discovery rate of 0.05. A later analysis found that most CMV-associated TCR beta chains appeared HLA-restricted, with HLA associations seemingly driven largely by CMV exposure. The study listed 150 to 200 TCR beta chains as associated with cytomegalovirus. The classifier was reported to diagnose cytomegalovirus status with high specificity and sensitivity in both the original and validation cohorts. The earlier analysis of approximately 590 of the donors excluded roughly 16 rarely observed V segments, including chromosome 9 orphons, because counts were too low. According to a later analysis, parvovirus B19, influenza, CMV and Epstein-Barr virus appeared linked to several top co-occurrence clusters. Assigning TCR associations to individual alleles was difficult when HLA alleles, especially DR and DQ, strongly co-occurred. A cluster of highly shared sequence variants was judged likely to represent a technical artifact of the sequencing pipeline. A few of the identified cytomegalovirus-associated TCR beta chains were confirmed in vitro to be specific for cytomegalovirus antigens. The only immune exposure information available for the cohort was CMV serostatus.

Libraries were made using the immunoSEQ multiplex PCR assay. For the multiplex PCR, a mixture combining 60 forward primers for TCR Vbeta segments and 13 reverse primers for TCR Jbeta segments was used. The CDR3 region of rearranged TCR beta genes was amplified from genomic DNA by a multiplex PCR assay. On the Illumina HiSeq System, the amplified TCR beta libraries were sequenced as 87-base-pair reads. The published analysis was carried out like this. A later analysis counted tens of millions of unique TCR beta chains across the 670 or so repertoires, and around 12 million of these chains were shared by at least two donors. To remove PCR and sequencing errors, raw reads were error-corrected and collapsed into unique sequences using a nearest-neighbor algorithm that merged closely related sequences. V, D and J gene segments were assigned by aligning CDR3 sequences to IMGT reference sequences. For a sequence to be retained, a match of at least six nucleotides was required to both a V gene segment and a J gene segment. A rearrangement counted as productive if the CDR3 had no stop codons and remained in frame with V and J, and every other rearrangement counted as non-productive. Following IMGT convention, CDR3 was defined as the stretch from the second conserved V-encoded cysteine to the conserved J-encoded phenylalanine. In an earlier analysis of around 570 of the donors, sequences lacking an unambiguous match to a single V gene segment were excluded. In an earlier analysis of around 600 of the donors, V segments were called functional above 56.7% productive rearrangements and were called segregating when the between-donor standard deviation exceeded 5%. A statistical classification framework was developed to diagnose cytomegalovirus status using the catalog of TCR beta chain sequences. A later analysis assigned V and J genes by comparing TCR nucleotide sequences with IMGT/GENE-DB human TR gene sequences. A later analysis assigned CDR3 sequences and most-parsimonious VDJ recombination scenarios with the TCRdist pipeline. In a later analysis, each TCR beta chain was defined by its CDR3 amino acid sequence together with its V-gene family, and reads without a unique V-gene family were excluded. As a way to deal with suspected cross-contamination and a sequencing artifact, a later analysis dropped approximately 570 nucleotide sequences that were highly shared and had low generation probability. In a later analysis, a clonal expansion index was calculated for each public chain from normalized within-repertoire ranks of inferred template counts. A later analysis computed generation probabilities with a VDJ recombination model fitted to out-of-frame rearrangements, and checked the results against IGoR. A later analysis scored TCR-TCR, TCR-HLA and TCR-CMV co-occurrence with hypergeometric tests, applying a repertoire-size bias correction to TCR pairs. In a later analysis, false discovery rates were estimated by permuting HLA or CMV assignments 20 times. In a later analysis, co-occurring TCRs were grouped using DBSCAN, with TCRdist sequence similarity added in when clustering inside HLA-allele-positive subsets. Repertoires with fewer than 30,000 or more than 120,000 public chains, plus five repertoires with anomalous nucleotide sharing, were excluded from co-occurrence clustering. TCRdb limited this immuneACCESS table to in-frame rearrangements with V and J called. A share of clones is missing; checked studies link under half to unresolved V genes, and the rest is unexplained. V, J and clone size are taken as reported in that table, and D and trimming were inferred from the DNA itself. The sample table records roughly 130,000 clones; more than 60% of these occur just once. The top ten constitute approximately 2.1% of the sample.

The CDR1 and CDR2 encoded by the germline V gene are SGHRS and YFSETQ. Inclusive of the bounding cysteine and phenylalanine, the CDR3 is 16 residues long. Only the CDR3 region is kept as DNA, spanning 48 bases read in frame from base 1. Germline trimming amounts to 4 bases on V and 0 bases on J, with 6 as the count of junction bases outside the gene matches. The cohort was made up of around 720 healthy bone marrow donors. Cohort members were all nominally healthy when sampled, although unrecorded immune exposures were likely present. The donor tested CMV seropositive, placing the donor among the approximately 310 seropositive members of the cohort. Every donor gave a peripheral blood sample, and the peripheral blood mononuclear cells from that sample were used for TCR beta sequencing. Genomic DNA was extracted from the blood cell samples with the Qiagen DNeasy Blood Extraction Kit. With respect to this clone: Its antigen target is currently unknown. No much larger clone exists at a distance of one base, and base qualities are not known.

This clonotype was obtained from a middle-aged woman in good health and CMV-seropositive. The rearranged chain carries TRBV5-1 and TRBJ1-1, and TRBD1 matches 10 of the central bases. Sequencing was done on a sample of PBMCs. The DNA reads TGCGCCAGCAGCACGACAGGGGGCCCGATGAACACTGAAGCTTTCTTT. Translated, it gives CASSTTGGPMNTEAFF. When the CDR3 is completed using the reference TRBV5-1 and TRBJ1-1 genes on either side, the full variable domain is KAGVTQTPRYLIKTRGQQVTLSCSPISGHRSVSWYQQTPGQGLQFLFEYFSETQRNKGNFPGRFSGRQFSNSRSEMNVSTLELGDSALYLCASSTTGGPMNTEAFFGQGTRLTVV.